The TCR beta chain described here comes from a study of blood T cell repertoires in COVID-19. On the study more broadly: The samples span acute and convalescent COVID-19 from the United States, Italy and Spain.

The germline gives CDR1 SGHTA, CDR2 FQGNSA. The CDR3 is made up of 14 amino acids. V lost 3 bases, J lost 7 bases, and 13 bases lay in between. Across about two dozen US areas, participants ranged in age from roughly 18 to 95 years. Membership in each cohort depended on participant-reported clinical history. The study counted Cohort 3 donors as recovered given two negative PCRs, clearance, or symptom resolution. Produced via immunoSEQ multiplex PCR; TCRdb's table is partial and in-frame only. The table includes some 300,000 clones, about nine tenths detected once. This TCR derives from a woman aged 25 to 39 who had recovered from COVID-19. Material for sequencing was PBMCs or T cells enriched from blood (not recorded which). The V and J genes are TRBV7-2 and TRBJ2-1, with unresolved D. CDR3 sequence (DNA): TGTGCCAGCAGCTTCGAGATCGTCGGGAATGAGCAGTTCTTC. Its protein is CASSFEIVGNEQFF.